This TCR beta chain was sequenced for a study of cytomegalovirus exposure and HLA in healthy donors. PCR primers comprised 60 Vbeta and 13 Jbeta primers. The assay was immunoSEQ multiplex PCR, and TCRdb's table has in-frame clones only and misses some. The sample has 110,000 to 150,000 clones; around a tenth are singletons. Per the germline V gene, CDR1 is SQVTM and CDR2 is ANQGSEA. V trimming: 0 bases; J trimming: 4 bases; junction bases outside the gene matches: 13. The CDR3 is 18 amino acids. The TCR sequence derives from a man in his fifties or sixties in good health and CMV-seronegative. The gene calls are TRBV29-1 and TRBJ2-1, with 9 bases identical to TRBD2. What was sequenced was PBMCs. The CDR3 DNA sequence: TGCAGCGTTGAAGATCCTGAGGTGGCGAGCGGGGGGTACAATGAGCAGTTCTTC. This translates into CSVEDPEVASGGYNEQFF.